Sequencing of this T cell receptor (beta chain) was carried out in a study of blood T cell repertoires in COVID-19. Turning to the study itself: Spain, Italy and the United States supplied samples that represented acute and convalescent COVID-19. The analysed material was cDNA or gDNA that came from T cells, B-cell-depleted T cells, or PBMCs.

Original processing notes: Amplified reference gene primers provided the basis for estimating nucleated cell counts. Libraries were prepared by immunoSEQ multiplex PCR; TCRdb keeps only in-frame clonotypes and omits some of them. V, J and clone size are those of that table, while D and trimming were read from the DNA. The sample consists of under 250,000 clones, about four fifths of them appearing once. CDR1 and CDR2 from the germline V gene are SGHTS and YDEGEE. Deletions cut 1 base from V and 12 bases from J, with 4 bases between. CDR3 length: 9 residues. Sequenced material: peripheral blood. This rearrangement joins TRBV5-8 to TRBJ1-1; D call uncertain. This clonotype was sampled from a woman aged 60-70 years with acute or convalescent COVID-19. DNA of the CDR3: TGTGCCAGCAGCTTGCCTACTTTCTTT. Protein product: CASSLPTFF. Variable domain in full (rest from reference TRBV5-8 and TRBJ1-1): EAGVTQSPTHLIKTRGQQATLRCSPISGHTSVYWYQQALGLGLQFLLWYDEGEERNRGNFPPRFSGRQFPNYSSELNVNALELEDSALYLCASSLPTFFGQGTRLTVV.